These 22 T cell receptor beta chains were all obtained from the same sample, sequenced in a study of blood T cell repertoires in COVID-19. Generated by immunoSEQ multiplex PCR, the TCRdb table keeps only in-frame clones and is missing some. The table includes approximately 300,000 clones, around 87% detected once. Sequenced input: PBMCs or T cells enriched from blood (not recorded which). The receptors derive from a woman younger than 45 who had recovered from COVID-19.

The DNA of the CDR3 is TGTGCCAGCACTGCAGGGGGCTACGAGCAGTACTTC. It translates to CASTAGGYEQYF. The chain is built from TRBV6-1 and TRBJ2-7; 7 positions agree with TRBD1. Germline values: CDR1 MNHNS, CDR2 SASEGT. V dropped 7 bases and J dropped 3; count of bases not matched to a gene: 3. The CDR3 runs to 12 residues.

This chain uses TRBV2 with TRBJ1-4, with no clear D. Germline V lookup: CDR1 SNHLY, CDR2 FYNNEI. The CDR3 extends over 18 amino acids. Between the trimmed V and J ends, which lost 6 bases and 0 bases, there was a span of 20 bases. The CDR3 nucleotides read TGTGCCAGCAGGTCGGGCATTTCGGGGTCCGCAACTAATGAAAAACTGTTTTTT. Its translation is CASRSGISGSATNEKLFF.

The chain is built from TRBV7-9 and TRBJ2-5; weak D call: TRBD1 (6 bases). V gave up 5 bases and J gave up 2 bases, with 12 bases separating them. This CDR3 has 14 residues. In germline, CDR1 is SEHNR, CDR2 FQNEAQ (reference sequence). The CDR3, as DNA: TGTGCCAGCAGCACCAGGACAGCACAAGAGACCCAGTACTTC. Amino acids: CASSTRTAQETQYF.

This chain uses TRBV5-1 with TRBJ2-3; TRBD1 aligns across 7 bases. Germline-derived CDR1 and CDR2 are SGHRS and YFSETQ. This CDR3 comprises 16 residues. J was trimmed by 0 bases and V by 2 bases; bases with no gene match: 6. CDR3 bases: TGCGCCAGCAGCTTTGAAACAGGGGCTAGCACAGATACGCAGTATTTT. Translation: CASSFETGASTDTQYF.

This sequence joins TRBV5-1 and TRBJ2-5; TRBD2 agrees at 9 bases. The J segment lost 5 bases and the V segment lost 0 bases, leaving 11 bases of the junction unmatched. CDR1 and CDR2 (germline): SGHRS, YFSETQ. CDR3 length equals 17 residues. The CDR3 DNA follows: TGCGCCAGCAGCTTGGGTATGCGGCGGGGGGGCCAGGAGACCCAGTACTTC. It yields the protein CASSLGMRRGGQETQYF.

This clone has only a few counts. The chain couples TRBV4-1 to TRBJ1-1; no clear D gene. V was clipped by 0 bases and J by 7 bases, with 9 bases between them. This CDR3 has 13 amino acids. Germline values: CDR1 MGHRA, CDR2 YSYEKL. CDR3: CASSQEQHNEAFF. DNA of the CDR3: TGCGCCAGCAGCCAAGAACAGCATAATGAAGCTTTCTTT.

This sequence joins TRBV5-1 and TRBJ2-3; 11 bases line up with TRBD2. This CDR3 spans 17 amino acids. The ends lost 4 bases at V and 4 bases at J; junction bases unmatched: 11. Germline V gene lookup returns CDR1 SGHRS and CDR2 YFSETQ. CDR3 nucleotides: TGCGCCAGCAGCGGCCCGCTTAGCGGGGGGGCCCCAGATACGCAGTATTTT. The encoded protein is CASSGPLSGGAPDTQYF.

V usage is TRBV5-5 and J usage is TRBJ2-1, with 8 bases aligning to TRBD2. The CDR3 extends over 15 amino acids. Per germline, CDR1 SGHKS and CDR2 YYEKEE (reference sequence). The trim removed 2 bases at V and 5 bases at J, leaving 6 bases unmatched. The DNA of the CDR3 is TGTGCCAGCAGCTTTGTTAGCGGGGACCACAATGAGCAGTTCTTC. Protein sequence: CASSFVSGDHNEQFF.

The chain carries TRBV10-3 and TRBJ1-5, with 11 bases lining up with TRBD1. CDR1 and CDR2 (germline): ENHRY, SYGVKD. The CDR3 contains 17 residues. With V trimmed by 0 bases and J by 7 bases, 8 bases remained unmatched. The DNA of the CDR3 is TGTGCCATCAGTGAGTCGACGGACAGGGGGCGCGGGCAGCCCCAGCATTTT. This gives the protein CAISESTDRGRGQPQHF.

About this clone: Other nucleotide sequences from this sample produce the same CDR3. This chain joins TRBV5-4 and TRBJ1-6, with 7 bases fitting TRBD1. This CDR3 has 14 residues. Germline-derived CDR1 and CDR2 are SGHNT and YYREEE (reference sequence). J gave up 6 bases and V 0 bases, and 0 bases lay outside the gene matches. CDR3 in amino acids: CASSLDRGNSPLHF. In nucleotides, the CDR3 is TGTGCCAGCAGCTTGGACAGGGGTAATTCACCCCTCCACTTT.

This clone was seen once. This chain connects TRBV6-2 or TRBV6-3 to TRBJ1-6; D is undetermined. The CDR3 sequence is 13 residues long. Germline V gene sequence: CDR1 MNHEY, CDR2 SVGEGT. V shed 4 bases and J shed 9 bases, with 10 bases lying between them. The CDR3 bases are TGTGCCAGCAGTTCCCAGGAAGCTTCACCCCTCCACTTT. Protein product: CASSSQEASPLHF.

The rearrangement joins TRBV19 to TRBJ1-5, with a possible D match to TRBD1 (5 bases). V was cut by 4 bases and J by 4 bases, with 8 bases left in between. Germline CDR1 and CDR2: LNHDA and SQIVND (reference sequence). The CDR3 contains 13 residues. The CDR3 here is CASSKQENQPQHF. The CDR3 coding sequence is TGTGCCAGTAGTAAACAGGAGAATCAGCCCCAGCATTTT. The whole variable domain, remainder taken from reference TRBV19 and TRBJ1-5, is DGGITQSPKYLFRKEGQNVTLSCEQNLNHDAMYWYRQDPGQGLRLIYYSQIVNDFQKGDIAEGYSVSREKKESFPLTVTSAQKNPTAFYLCASSKQENQPQHFGDGTRLSIL.

This sequence joins TRBV5-5 and TRBJ1-1; 8 nucleotides agree with TRBD1. CDR3 size: 14 residues. The V and J ends lost 2 bases and 4 bases, in that order; junction bases with no gene match: 4. CDR1 is SGHKS, CDR2 YYEKEE, per germline (reference sequence). The CDR3: CASSLQGVFTEAFF. The CDR3 nucleotides read TGTGCCAGCAGCTTACAGGGGGTCTTCACTGAAGCTTTCTTT.

This chain uses TRBV29-1 with TRBJ2-1; TRBD2 matches at 9 bases. CDR1 SQVTM and CDR2 ANQGSEA come from the germline V gene. This CDR3 contains 14 residues. Germline trimming cut 6 bases from V and 2 bases from J; bases unmatched to any gene: 5. The chain's CDR3 is CSVGTSSAYNEQFF. DNA of the CDR3: TGCAGCGTGGGGACTAGCAGCGCCTACAATGAGCAGTTCTTC.

This rearrangement joins TRBV12-3 or TRBV12-4 to TRBJ2-7; the match to TRBD1 covers 8 bases. Trimming took 4 bases from V and 6 from J; bases not matched to a gene: 5. The length of the CDR3 is 13 residues. CDR3 loop: CASSSIGQGEQYF. The CDR3 coding sequence is TGTGCCAGCAGTTCCATTGGACAGGGCGAGCAGTACTTC.

The gene calls are TRBV4-1 and TRBJ1-4; 7 nucleotides match TRBD1. The CDR3 is 15 amino acids. V lost 3 bases, J lost 3 bases, and 4 bases stayed unmatched. The germline CDR1 and CDR2 sequences are MGHRA and YSYEKL. The CDR3 here is CASSQLTGPNEKLFF. The CDR3 nucleotides are TGCGCCAGCAGCCAGTTGACAGGGCCTAATGAAAAACTGTTTTTT.

V and J are TRBV10-3 and TRBJ1-1; TRBD1 agrees at 7 bases. Germline CDR1 reads ENHRY; CDR2 reads SYGVKD. The CDR3 runs 13 residues. After removal of 4 bases from V and 3 bases from J, the junction contained 2 bases not matched to a gene. DNA for the CDR3: TGTGCCATCAGTGTACAGGGGCACACTGAAGCTTTCTTT. The encoded protein is CAISVQGHTEAFF.

The rearrangement uses TRBV19 and TRBJ1-5, with 11 bases that match TRBD1. Germline-derived CDR1 and CDR2 are LNHDA and SQIVND (reference sequence). With V trimmed by 0 bases and J by 6 bases, 7 bases remained unmatched. The CDR3 is 17 amino acids. The CDR3 bases are TGTGCCAGTAGTATAGATCCGCGGACAGGGGGCACTCAGCCCCAGCATTTT. Translated, it gives CASSIDPRTGGTQPQHF.

The gene calls are TRBV5-1 and TRBJ1-2; TRBD1 matches 8 bases. In germline, CDR1 is SGHRS, CDR2 YFSETQ. Trimming cost V 4 bases and J 5 bases; bases outside gene matches: 7. The length of the CDR3 is 14 residues. The CDR3 region has the DNA TGCGCCAGCAGCCTGCAGGGGGCCGAGTATGGCTACACCTTC. Amino acids: CASSLQGAEYGYTF.

This clone was detected a few times. This chain joins TRBV2 and TRBJ1-1; D perhaps matches TRBD1 (6 bases). The CDR3 totals 12 residues. Trimming cost V 8 bases and J 10 bases, with 17 bases left between them. The germline V gene has CDR1 SNHLY and CDR2 FYNNEI. The chain's CDR3 is CASRQGGAGAFF. The CDR3 nucleotides read TGTGCCAGCCGACAAGGGGGGGCCGGAGCTTTCTTT.

The rearrangement links TRBV7-6 to TRBJ2-3; 8 nucleotides line up with TRBD1. Germline lookup yields CDR1 SGHVS and CDR2 FNYEAQ. This CDR3 spans 14 amino acids. V was pared by 8 bases and J by 5 bases, with 9 bases of the junction left unmatched. The CDR3 protein is CASGAGQEVDTQYF. The CDR3 DNA is TGTGCCAGCGGGGCGGGACAGGAGGTAGATACGCAGTATTTT.

The rearrangement joins TRBV25-1 to TRBJ2-7; 7 bases match TRBD2. This CDR3 region has 14 residues. After removal of 4 bases from V and 3 bases from J, the junction contained 6 bases not matched to a gene. Per the germline V gene, CDR1 is MGHDK and CDR2 is SYGVNS. CDR3 loop: CASSAPGGLYEQYF. The CDR3 region has the DNA TGTGCCAGCAGTGCCCCGGGGGGACTCTACGAGCAGTACTTC.